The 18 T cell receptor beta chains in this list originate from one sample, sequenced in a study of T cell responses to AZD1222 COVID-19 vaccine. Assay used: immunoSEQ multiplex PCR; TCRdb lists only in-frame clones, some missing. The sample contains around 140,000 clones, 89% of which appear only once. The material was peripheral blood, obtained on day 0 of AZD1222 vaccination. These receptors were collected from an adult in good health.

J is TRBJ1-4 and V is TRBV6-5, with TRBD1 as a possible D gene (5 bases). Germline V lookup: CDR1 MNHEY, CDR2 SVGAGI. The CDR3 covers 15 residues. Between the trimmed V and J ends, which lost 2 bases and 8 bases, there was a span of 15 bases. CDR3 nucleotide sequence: TGTGCCAGCAGTTACAGCGTGGGGACGAAGGAAAAACTGTTTTTT. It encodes CASSYSVGTKEKLFF.

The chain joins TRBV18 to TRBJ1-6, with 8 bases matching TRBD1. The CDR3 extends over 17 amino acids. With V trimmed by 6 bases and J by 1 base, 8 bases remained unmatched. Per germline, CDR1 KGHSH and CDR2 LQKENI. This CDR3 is CASSLRDRLSYNSPLHF. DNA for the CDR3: TGTGCCAGCTCCCTCCGGGACAGGTTGTCCTATAATTCACCCCTCCACTTT.

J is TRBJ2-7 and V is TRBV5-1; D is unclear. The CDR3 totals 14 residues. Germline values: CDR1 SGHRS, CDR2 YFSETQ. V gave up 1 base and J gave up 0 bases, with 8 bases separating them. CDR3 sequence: CASSLTISSYEQYF. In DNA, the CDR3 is TGCGCCAGCAGCTTGACGATTAGCTCCTACGAGCAGTACTTC.

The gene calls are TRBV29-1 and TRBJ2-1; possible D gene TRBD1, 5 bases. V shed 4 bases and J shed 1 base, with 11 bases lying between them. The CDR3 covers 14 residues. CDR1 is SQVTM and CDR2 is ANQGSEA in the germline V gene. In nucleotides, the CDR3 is TGCAGCGTTGCTGAGACAGAGTCCTACAATGAGCAGTTCTTC. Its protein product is CSVAETESYNEQFF.

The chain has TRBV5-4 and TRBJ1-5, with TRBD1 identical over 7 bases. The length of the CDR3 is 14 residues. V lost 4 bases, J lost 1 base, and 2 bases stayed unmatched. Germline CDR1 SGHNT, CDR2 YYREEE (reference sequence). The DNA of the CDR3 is TGTGCCAGCAGCCGACAGGGAAGCAATCAGCCCCAGCATTTT. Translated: CASSRQGSNQPQHF.

CDR3: CASSFGGHNEKLFF. The DNA for the CDR3 is TGTGCCAGCAGCTTCGGAGGGCACAATGAAAAACTGTTTTTT. The chain uses TRBV5-5 and TRBJ1-4, with D unresolved. CDR1 and CDR2 (germline): SGHKS, YYEKEE (reference sequence). This CDR3 spans 14 amino acids. V gave up 2 bases and J gave up 5 bases, with 10 bases separating them.

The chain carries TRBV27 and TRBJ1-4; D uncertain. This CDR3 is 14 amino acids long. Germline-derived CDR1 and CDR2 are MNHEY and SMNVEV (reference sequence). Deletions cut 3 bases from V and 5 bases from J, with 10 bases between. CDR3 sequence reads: CASSLGILNEKLFF. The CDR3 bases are TGTGCCAGCAGTTTGGGGATCTTAAATGAAAAACTGTTTTTT.

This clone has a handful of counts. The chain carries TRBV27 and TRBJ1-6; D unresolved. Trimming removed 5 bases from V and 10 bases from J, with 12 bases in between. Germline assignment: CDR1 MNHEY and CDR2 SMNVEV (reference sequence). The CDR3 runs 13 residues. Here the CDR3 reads CASSPAVYSPLHF. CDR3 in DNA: TGTGCCAGCAGTCCAGCAGTATACTCACCCCTCCACTTT.

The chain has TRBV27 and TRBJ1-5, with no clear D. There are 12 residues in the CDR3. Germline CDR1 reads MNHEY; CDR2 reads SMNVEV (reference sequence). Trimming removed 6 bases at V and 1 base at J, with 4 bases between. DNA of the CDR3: TGTGCCAGCAGGGACAGCAATCAGCCCCAGCATTTT. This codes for CASRDSNQPQHF.

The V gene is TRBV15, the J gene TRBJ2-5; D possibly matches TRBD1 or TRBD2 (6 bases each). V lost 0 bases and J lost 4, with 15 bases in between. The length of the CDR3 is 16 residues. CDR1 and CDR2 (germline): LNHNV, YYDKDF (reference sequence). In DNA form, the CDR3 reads TGTGCCACCAGCAGAGAAATTTCCGGGGGCCCAGAGACCCAGTACTTC. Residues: CATSREISGGPETQYF.

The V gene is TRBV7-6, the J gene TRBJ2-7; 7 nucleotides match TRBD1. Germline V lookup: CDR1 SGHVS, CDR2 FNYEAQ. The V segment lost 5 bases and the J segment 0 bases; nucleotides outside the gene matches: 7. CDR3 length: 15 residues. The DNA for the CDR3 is TGTGCCAGCAGCCCTCTTGCAGGGGGCTCCTACGAGCAGTACTTC. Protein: CASSPLAGGSYEQYF.

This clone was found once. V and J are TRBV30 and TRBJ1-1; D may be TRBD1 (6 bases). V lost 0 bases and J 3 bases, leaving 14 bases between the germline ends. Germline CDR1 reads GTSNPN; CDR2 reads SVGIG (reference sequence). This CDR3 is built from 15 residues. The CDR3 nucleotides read TGTGCCTGGAGTGTATCGCGAGGGGGTTACACTGAAGCTTTCTTT. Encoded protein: CAWSVSRGGYTEAFF.

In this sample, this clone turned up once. CDR3 DNA: TGCGCCAGCAGCTCTGGGGGTGGCTTCACAGATACGCAGTATTTT. It yields the protein CASSSGGGFTDTQYF. The rearrangement uses TRBV5-1 and TRBJ2-3; D is tentatively TRBD1 or TRBD2 (5 bases each). The CDR3 covers 15 residues. V was pared by 3 bases and J by 2 bases, with 13 bases between. The V gene's germline CDR1 is SGHRS and CDR2 YFSETQ.

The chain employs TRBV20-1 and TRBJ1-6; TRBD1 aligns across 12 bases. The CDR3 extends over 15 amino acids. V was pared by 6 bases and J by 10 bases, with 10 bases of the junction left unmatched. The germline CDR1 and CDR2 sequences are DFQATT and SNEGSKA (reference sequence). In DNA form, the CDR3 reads TGCAGTGCCAGTCCCGGGACAGGGGGCAGCTCACCCCTCCACTTT. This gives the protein CSASPGTGGSSPLHF.

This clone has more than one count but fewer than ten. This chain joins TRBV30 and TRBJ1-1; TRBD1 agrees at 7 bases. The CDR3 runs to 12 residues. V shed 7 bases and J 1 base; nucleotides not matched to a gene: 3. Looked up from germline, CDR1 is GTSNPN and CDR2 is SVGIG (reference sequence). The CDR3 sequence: CAYNRGNTEAFF. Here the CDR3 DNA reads TGTGCCTATAACAGGGGGAACACTGAAGCTTTCTTT.

CDR3 in amino acids: CATLAESYNSPLHF. The CDR3 DNA reads TGTGCCACGCTCGCAGAGAGCTATAATTCACCCCTCCACTTT. The gene calls are TRBV2 and TRBJ1-6, with D unclear. This CDR3 spans 14 amino acids. V dropped 10 bases and J dropped 3 bases, with 13 bases sitting between them. Germline V gives CDR1 SNHLY, CDR2 FYNNEI. Full variable domain (missing parts from reference TRBV2 and TRBJ1-6): EPEVTQTPSHQVTQMGQEVILRCVPISNHLYFYWYRQILGQKVEFLVSFYNNEISEKSEIFDDQFSVERPDGSNFTLKIRSTKLEDSAMYFCATLAESYNSPLHFGNGTRLTVT.

CDR3 DNA sequence: TGTGCCAGTAGTAACGGTTTATCGCAGTATTTT. Protein: CASSNGLSQYF. The chain recombines TRBV19 with TRBJ2-3; D gene uncertain. CDR1 is LNHDA, CDR2 SQIVND, per germline (reference sequence). The germline V and J ends were trimmed by 4 bases and 10 bases, with 9 bases remaining between them. This CDR3 has 11 residues.

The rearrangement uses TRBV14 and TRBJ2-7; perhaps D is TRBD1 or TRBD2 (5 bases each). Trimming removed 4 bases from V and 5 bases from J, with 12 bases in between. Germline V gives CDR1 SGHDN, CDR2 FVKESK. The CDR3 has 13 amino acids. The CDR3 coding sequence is TGTGCCAGCAGCCCCCGGGGCCGCCACGAGCAGTACTTC. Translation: CASSPRGRHEQYF. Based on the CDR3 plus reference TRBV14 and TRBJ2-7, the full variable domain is EAGVTQFPSHSVIEKGQTVTLRCDPISGHDNLYWYRRVMGKEIKFLLHFVKESKQDESGMPNNRFLAERTGGTYSTLKVQPAELEDSGVYFCASSPRGRHEQYFGPGTRLTVT.